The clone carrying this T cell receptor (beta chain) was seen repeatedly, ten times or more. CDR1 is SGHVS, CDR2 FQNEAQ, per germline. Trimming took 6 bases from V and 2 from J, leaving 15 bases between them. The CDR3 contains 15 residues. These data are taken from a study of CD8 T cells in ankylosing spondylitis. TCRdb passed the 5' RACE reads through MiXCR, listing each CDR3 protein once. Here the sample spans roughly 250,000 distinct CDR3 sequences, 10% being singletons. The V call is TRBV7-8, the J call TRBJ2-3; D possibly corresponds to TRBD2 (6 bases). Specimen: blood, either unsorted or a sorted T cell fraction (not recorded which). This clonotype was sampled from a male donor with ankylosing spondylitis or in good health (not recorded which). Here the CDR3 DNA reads TGTGCCAGCAGTATCCGGGACTTCGACACAGATACGCAGTATTTT. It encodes CASSIRDFDTDTQYF. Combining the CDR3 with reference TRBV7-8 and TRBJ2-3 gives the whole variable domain GAGVSQSPRYKVAKRGQDVALRCDPISGHVSLFWYQQALGQGPEFLTYFQNEAQLDKSGLPSDRFFAERPEGSVSTLKIQRTQQEDSAVYLCASSIRDFDTDTQYFGPGTRLTVL.